The sequence of this T cell receptor beta chain was determined in a study of T-cell reconstitution after alpha-beta-depleted transplantation in children. Study-level points and caveats: Elevated TCRbeta diversity at day 60 was traced, in some patients, to surviving recipient T cells and thymic progenitors. Reported findings indicate that, about two months after transplant, alpha-beta T cells came from several hundred expanded clones, which were derived from non-depleted graft cells. A year had passed since transplant, and T-cell counts and diversity by then came mostly from newly produced T cells.

On this clonotype itself: The antigen is undetermined.

V was clipped by 6 bases and J by 2 bases, with 14 bases between them. Germline lookup yields CDR1 DFQATT and CDR2 SNEGSKA (reference sequence). CDR3 length: 13 residues. As it was prepared, the TCRbeta library received unique molecular identifiers. TCRdb reanalysed the PCR reads using MiXCR and keeps one entry per CDR3 protein. The sample records about 980,000 distinct CDR3 sequences, roughly 31% being singletons. The sequenced sample was PBMCs, mostly from graft donor cells, obtained 360 days after TCRalphabeta/CD19-depleted stem cell transplant. This receptor was obtained from a boy under two years old who had a stem cell transplant for SCID, so the T cells may come from the graft donor. The V gene is TRBV20-1, the J gene TRBJ2-7, with D maybe TRBD1 (6 bases). The CDR3 DNA reads as TGCAGTGCCCACGGGGCAGGGGCCTACGAGCAGTACTTC. It translates to CSAHGAGAYEQYF.